The 6 T cell receptor beta chains reported below all come from one sample, sequenced in a study of shared clonotypes between healthy human individuals. The method was immunoSEQ multiplex PCR; TCRdb's version includes in-frame clones alone and lacks a portion of them. The table records 2 million to 2.5 million clones, under 95% of them present only once. Sequenced: naive CD4+ T cells from PBMCs. The subset was: CD45RA+ positively selected. These receptors originate from a young man in good health. Some clones in this sample may be carry-over from other donors' samples.

The chain employs TRBV5-4 and TRBJ2-3; 13 positions agree with TRBD2. The V gene's germline CDR1 is SGHNT and CDR2 YYREEE (reference sequence). The CDR3 covers 16 residues. Losses at the gene ends were 5 bases for V and 2 bases for J; bases not matched to a gene: 5. This CDR3 reads CASRWTSGRPTDTQYF. DNA of the CDR3: TGTGCCAGCAGGTGGACTAGCGGGAGACCCACAGATACGCAGTATTTT.

J is TRBJ2-5 and V is TRBV5-1, with 11 bases identical to TRBD2. The CDR3 covers 18 residues. Germline lookup yields CDR1 SGHRS and CDR2 YFSETQ. Germline trimming cut 4 bases from V and 5 bases from J; bases unmatched to any gene: 16. The CDR3 DNA is TGCGCCAGCAGCCCCGGAGGTAGCGGGAGGGCCGGATGGGAGACCCAGTACTTC. Its protein product is CASSPGGSGRAGWETQYF.

V and J are TRBV30 and TRBJ1-6; a weak D match, TRBD1 (6 bases). Trimming shortened V by 2 bases and J by 5 bases, and 10 bases separated the two germline ends. This CDR3 spans 14 amino acids. Germline V gives CDR1 GTSNPN, CDR2 SVGIG (reference sequence). CDR3 protein: CAWSRQVDNSPLHF. The CDR3 coding sequence is TGTGCCTGGAGTAGACAGGTCGATAATTCACCCCTCCACTTT.

The gene calls are TRBV25-1 and TRBJ2-7, with D maybe TRBD1 (6 bases). Trimming removed 5 bases from V and 4 bases from J, with 15 bases in between. The CDR3 is 14 amino acids. Per the germline V gene, CDR1 is MGHDK and CDR2 is SYGVNS. CDR3 coding DNA: TGTGCCAGCAGTAAGCCACAGGGTCTATACGAGCAGTACTTC. Translating it yields CASSKPQGLYEQYF.

This chain joins TRBV7-3 and TRBJ2-7; no clear D gene. Germline loops: CDR1 SGHTA, CDR2 FQGTGA. Trimming pared 5 bases from V and 3 bases from J, leaving 23 bases between. The CDR3 has 17 residues. CDR3 protein: CASSNQVSETQNYEQYF. CDR3 in DNA: TGTGCCAGCAGCAACCAAGTGTCAGAAACTCAAAACTACGAGCAGTACTTC.

This chain uses TRBV29-1 with TRBJ2-7, with 7 positions matching TRBD2. This CDR3 has 12 residues. V trimming: 7 bases; J trimming: 4 bases; junction bases outside the gene matches: 7. CDR1 is SQVTM, CDR2 ANQGSEA, per germline. CDR3 bases: TGCAGCGGCGGGGGACCGAGTTACGAGCAGTACTTC. Translating gives CSGGGPSYEQYF.